This T cell receptor (beta chain) appears in the sequencing data of a study of cytomegalovirus exposure and HLA in healthy donors. The overall study: The roughly 670 first-cohort repertoires shared a platform with the 130 or so validation repertoires, as reported in a later analysis.

This clone was detected only once. Its antigen is currently unknown. Study conclusions and caveats: The finding came from a later analysis; first-cohort TCR clusters tended to co-occur in the 90 to 150 validation repertoires.

The data were produced by immunoSEQ multiplex PCR, yet TCRdb's version contains in-frame clones alone and is incomplete. Of about 88,000 clones in the sample, about four fifths were seen once. The donors were members of the validation cohort comprising over a hundred subjects, separate from the approximately 630-subject first cohort. Sequencing was done on a sample of PBMCs. The receptor was isolated from a woman aged 18-29 years in good health and CMV-seropositive.

The CDR3 here is CASSKRRGVQETQYF. Written as DNA, the CDR3 is TGTGCCAGCAGCAAGCGTCGGGGGGTTCAAGAGACCCAGTACTTC. V is TRBV7-2 and J is TRBJ2-5; 7 bases are shared with TRBD2. Germline-derived CDR1 and CDR2 are SGHTA and FQGNSA. The length of the CDR3 is 15 residues. The junction had 8 bases not matched to a gene; V was cut back by 5 bases and J by 2 bases.